This TCR beta chain originates from a study of beta chain features in type 1 diabetes. Study-wide findings and caveats: Fewer insertions but more deletions were seen at VDJ junctions in type 1 diabetes patients.

Isolated RNA was reverse transcribed in full, so expressed TCRB transcripts were sequenced. Repertoires were generated with immunoSEQ multiplex PCR, while TCRdb's copy carries only in-frame clones and drops some. The sample holds hundreds of thousands of clones; roughly an eighth are singletons and the top ten take 0.046%. On this clone: Its antigen is currently unknown.

This CDR3 has 15 amino acids. The germline V gene encodes CDR1 SGDLS and CDR2 YYNGEE. Trimming removed 2 bases from V and 6 bases from J, with 15 bases in between. The TCR originated in a woman aged 18 to 35 in good health. The chain employs TRBV9 and TRBJ2-1; the D gene is possibly TRBD1 (7 bases). Sequences were obtained from naive CD4+ T cells from blood. CDR3 sequence: CASSVRQGGLNEQFF. The CDR3 DNA is TGTGCCAGCAGCGTCAGGCAGGGGGGCCTCAATGAGCAGTTCTTC.